The TCR beta chain described here comes from a study of blood T cell repertoires in COVID-19. Across the whole study: The analysed material was cDNA or gDNA that came from T cells, B-cell-depleted T cells, or PBMCs.

Source study methods: Reference gene primer amplification gave estimated nucleated cell counts. This table comes from immunoSEQ multiplex PCR, and its TCRdb copy is limited to in-frame clones, with some not included. The D gene and trimming were derived from the DNA, and the V and J assignments and clone size from that table. The top ten hold about 9% of the sample, which has about 220,000 clones, 70% to 85% seen once. Germline CDR1 SGHRS, CDR2 YFSETQ. This CDR3 has 16 residues. V lost 0 bases, J lost 5 bases, and 7 bases stayed unmatched. The sequence derives from a man aged 50-60 years with active or convalescent COVID-19. The V gene is TRBV5-1, the J gene TRBJ2-5; 10 nucleotides line up with TRBD1. The specimen was peripheral blood. CDR3 bases: TGCGCCAGCAGCTTGGGTGACAGGGGGCGAGAGGAGACCCAGTACTTC. Protein: CASSLGDRGREETQYF.